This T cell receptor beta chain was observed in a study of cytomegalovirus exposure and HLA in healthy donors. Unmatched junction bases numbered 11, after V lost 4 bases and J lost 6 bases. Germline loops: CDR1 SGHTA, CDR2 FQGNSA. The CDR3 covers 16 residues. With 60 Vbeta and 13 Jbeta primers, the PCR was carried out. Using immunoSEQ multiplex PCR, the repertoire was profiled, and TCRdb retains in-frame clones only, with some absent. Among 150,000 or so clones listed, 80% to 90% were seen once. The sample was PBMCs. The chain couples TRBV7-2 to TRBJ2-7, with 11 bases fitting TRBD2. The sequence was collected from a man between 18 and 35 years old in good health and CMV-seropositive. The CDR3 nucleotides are TGTGCCAGCAGCTCTGTTAGCGGGGGGGCCTATCGCGAGCAGTACTTC. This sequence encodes CASSSVSGGAYREQYF.